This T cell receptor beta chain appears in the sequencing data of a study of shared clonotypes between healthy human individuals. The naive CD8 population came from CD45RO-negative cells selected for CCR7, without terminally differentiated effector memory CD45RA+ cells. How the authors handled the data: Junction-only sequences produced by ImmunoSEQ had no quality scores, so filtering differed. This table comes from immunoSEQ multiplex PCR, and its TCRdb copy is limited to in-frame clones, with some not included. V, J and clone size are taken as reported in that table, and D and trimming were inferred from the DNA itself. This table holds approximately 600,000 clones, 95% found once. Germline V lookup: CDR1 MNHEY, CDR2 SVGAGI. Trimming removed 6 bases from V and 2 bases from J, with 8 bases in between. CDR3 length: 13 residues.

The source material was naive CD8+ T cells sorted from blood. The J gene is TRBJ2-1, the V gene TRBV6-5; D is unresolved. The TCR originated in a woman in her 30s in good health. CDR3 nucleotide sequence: TGTGCCAGCAGCCCTTGGCCCTACAATGAGCAGTTCTTC. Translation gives CASSPWPYNEQFF.